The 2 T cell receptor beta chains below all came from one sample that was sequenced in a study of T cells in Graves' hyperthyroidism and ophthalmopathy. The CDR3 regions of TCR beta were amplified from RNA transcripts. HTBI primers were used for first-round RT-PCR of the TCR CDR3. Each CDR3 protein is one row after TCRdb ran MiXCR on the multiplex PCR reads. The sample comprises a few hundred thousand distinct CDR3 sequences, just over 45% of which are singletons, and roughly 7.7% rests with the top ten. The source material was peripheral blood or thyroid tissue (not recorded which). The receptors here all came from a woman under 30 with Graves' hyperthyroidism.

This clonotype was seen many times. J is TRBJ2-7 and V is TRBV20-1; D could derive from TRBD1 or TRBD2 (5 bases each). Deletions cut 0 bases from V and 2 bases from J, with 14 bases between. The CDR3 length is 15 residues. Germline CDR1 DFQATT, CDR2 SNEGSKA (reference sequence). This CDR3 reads CSARERDGSPYEQYF. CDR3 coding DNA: TGCAGTGCTAGAGAGAGGGACGGGTCCCCCTACGAGCAGTACTTC.

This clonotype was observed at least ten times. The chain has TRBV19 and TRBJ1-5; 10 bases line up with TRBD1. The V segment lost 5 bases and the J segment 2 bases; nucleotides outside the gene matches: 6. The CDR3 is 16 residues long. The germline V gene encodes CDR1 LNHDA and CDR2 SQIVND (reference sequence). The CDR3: CASSRQGATGNQPQHF. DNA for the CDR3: TGTGCCAGTAGTCGACAGGGGGCAACTGGCAATCAGCCCCAGCATTTT.